The 8 T cell receptor beta chains below were found in one sample sequenced in a study of shared clonotypes between healthy human individuals. Sequencing was performed with immunoSEQ multiplex PCR; in TCRdb, only in-frame clones are kept and a portion is missing. This table holds 600,000 to 750,000 clones, 90% found once. Sequencing used memory CD8+ T cells from PBMCs. Subset noted: CD45RO+ cells pooled with CCR7-negative TemRA cells. The receptors originated from a young man in good health. Some clones in this sample may be carry-over from other donors' samples.

This clone was counted ten times or more. The V and J genes are TRBV2 and TRBJ2-7; 9 bases are a match to TRBD1. The V and J ends lost 6 bases and 6 bases, in that order; junction bases with no gene match: 12. The CDR3 loop spans 15 amino acids. The germline V gene has CDR1 SNHLY and CDR2 FYNNEI. The CDR3 here is CASRYDPGQGFEQYF. The CDR3 bases are TGTGCCAGCAGATACGACCCGGGACAGGGTTTCGAGCAGTACTTC.

Only a few counts were recorded for this clone. This rearrangement joins TRBV6-5 to TRBJ2-2, with D maybe TRBD1 (5 bases). The germline V gene has CDR1 MNHEY and CDR2 SVGAGI. The CDR3 contains 14 residues. With 6 bases removed from V and 1 base from J, the gap between germline ends came to 9 bases. The DNA of the CDR3 is TGTGCCAGCAGGCAAAGGGGGAACACCGGGGAGCTGTTTTTT. It yields the protein CASRQRGNTGELFF.

To note about this clone: Within the sample, other DNA sequences also encode this same CDR3. The chain carries TRBV7-6 and TRBJ2-1; D may be TRBD2 (6 bases). V lost 4 bases to trimming and J lost 7 bases, with 8 bases between them. The CDR3 is 12 amino acids. The germline gives CDR1 SGHVS, CDR2 FNYEAQ. CDR3 DNA sequence: TGTGCCAGCAGCTCCCGGGGGAATGAGCAGTTCTTC. As protein: CASSSRGNEQFF.

This clone was observed a handful of times. The gene calls are TRBV7-9 and TRBJ2-2; the match to TRBD2 covers 10 bases. From germline, CDR1 is SEHNR and CDR2 FQNEAQ (reference sequence). CDR3 size: 16 residues. With 1 base clipped from V and 3 bases from J, the junction kept 2 bases outside the gene matches. The CDR3 DNA reads TGTGCCAGCAGCTTAGTACTAGCGGGACACACCGGGGAGCTGTTTTTT. This codes for CASSLVLAGHTGELFF.

The chain joins TRBV11-2 to TRBJ2-3; TRBD1 aligns across 7 bases. Unmatched junction bases numbered 10, after V lost 5 bases and J lost 2 bases. CDR3 size: 16 residues. Per the germline V gene, CDR1 is SGHAT and CDR2 is FQNNGV. The CDR3 loop is CASSGPSGGPTDTQYF. CDR3 DNA: TGTGCCAGCAGCGGACCCTCAGGGGGACCCACAGATACGCAGTATTTT. Together with reference TRBV11-2 and TRBJ2-3, the CDR3 gives the full variable domain: EAGVAQSPRYKIIEKRQSVAFWCNPISGHATLYWYQQILGQGPKLLIQFQNNGVVDDSQLPKDRFSAERLKGVDSTLKIQPAKLEDSAVYLCASSGPSGGPTDTQYFGPGTRLTVL.

The gene calls are TRBV6-5 and TRBJ1-1, with D unclear. CDR1 is MNHEY, CDR2 SVGAGI, per germline. The CDR3 sequence is 13 residues long. Trimming removed 8 bases at V and 1 base at J, with 11 bases between. In DNA form, the CDR3 reads TGTGCCAGCGGGTACCGGGGGAACACTGAAGCTTTCTTT. Protein sequence: CASGYRGNTEAFF.

The J gene is TRBJ2-1, the V gene TRBV4-2; D not resolved. Deletions cut 10 bases from V and 3 bases from J, with 10 bases between. Germline loops: CDR1 LGHNA, CDR2 YNFKEQ. The CDR3 is 12 amino acids. The CDR3, as DNA: TGTGCCACCGAAGGGATCTACAATGAGCAGTTCTTC. Translation gives CATEGIYNEQFF.

The chain uses TRBV18 and TRBJ2-2, with TRBD2 identical over 13 bases. V lost 2 bases, J lost 6 bases, and 18 bases stayed unmatched. This CDR3 is built from 21 residues. The V gene's germline CDR1 is KGHSH and CDR2 LQKENI. In DNA form, the CDR3 reads TGTGCCAGCTCACCAATTAGCATCTTTCGGACTAGCGGGAGCGGAGCCGGGGAGCTGTTTTTT. This codes for CASSPISIFRTSGSGAGELFF.